This section outlines one T cell receptor (beta chain) sequence together with its context. Its antigen is not identified. The source of the sample is a study of T-cell reconstitution after alpha-beta-depleted transplantation in children. Preparation of the TCRbeta library used unique molecular identifiers. TCRdb reprocessed the PCR reads via MiXCR and lists one record per CDR3 protein. The top ten hold under 35% of the sample, which has about 470,000 distinct CDR3 sequences, approximately 42% seen once. General study findings and limits: Several hundred expanded graft clones reportedly supplied alpha-beta T cells about two months after transplant. Most T-cell counts and diversity one year after the transplant came from T cells that were newly produced.

J lost 1 base, V lost 1 base, and 2 bases had no gene match. CDR1 and CDR2 from the germline V gene are SEHNR and FQNEAQ (reference sequence). The CDR3 sequence is 17 residues long. This TCR was sampled from a girl under 10 years old with aplastic anemia, due to receive a stem cell transplant. This specimen was PBMCs, taken before TCRalphabeta/CD19-depleted stem cell transplant. V gene TRBV7-9 combines with J gene TRBJ2-1, with 12 nucleotides matching TRBD2. The CDR3 nucleotides are TGTGCCAGCAGCTTAGTACTAGCGGGAGGATCCTACAATGAGCAGTTCTTC. It is translated as CASSLVLAGGSYNEQFF.